The rows below give T cell receptor beta chains drawn from one sample of a study of blood T cells in healthy people across ages. TCRdb called the 5' RACE reads again in MiXCR, with one record for every CDR3 protein. The profile shows around 2 million distinct CDR3 sequences, around 42% of them singletons. The sequenced material came from blood. These receptors all stem from a human donor in good health. The CDR3 runs from the conserved cysteine through the conserved F or W. A D gene is named only where the DNA matches it firmly. Some rows mark clone size as missing; the rest say once, few, many or name a class of expanded clone.

J	size	V	D	DNA	CDR3
TRBJ1-5	NA	TRBV20-1	NA	TGCAGTGCTAGAACCGGGGCAGGGGCCTATCAGCCCCAGCATTTT	CSARTGAGAYQPQHF
TRBJ2-1	NA	TRBV10-3	NA	TGTGCCATCAGTGCAGGTACCTTCTCCTACAATGAGCAGTTCTTC	CAISAGTFSYNEQFF
TRBJ1-1	NA	TRBV4-1	TRBD1	TGCGCCAGCAGCCAGCCCTGGGACAGGGGCACTGAAGCTTTCTTT	CASSQPWDRGTEAFF
TRBJ1-2	NA	TRBV7-2	TRBD1	TGTGCCAGCAGCTTAGTATCAGGGGGTCTCTATGGCTACACCTTC	CASSLVSGGLYGYTF
TRBJ2-1	few	TRBV29-1	NA	TGCAGCGTTGAAGTATTCACAGGTAGCTCCTACAATGAGCAGTTCTTC	CSVEVFTGSSYNEQFF
TRBJ2-7	few	TRBV20-1	NA	TGCAGTGCTAGCGCGGCACGGGGGGCCCTATACGAGCAGTACTTC	CSASAARGALYEQYF
TRBJ2-2	NA	TRBV20-1	TRBD1	TGCAGTGCTCCCGGGACAGCGAACACCGGGGAGCTGTTTTTT	CSAPGTANTGELFF
TRBJ2-7	NA	TRBV12-3/TRBV12-4	TRBD2	TGTGCCAGCAGTCGCGGACTAGCGGGGGCCTACGAGCAGTACTTC	CASSRGLAGAYEQYF
TRBJ2-5	few	TRBV20-1	NA	TGCAGTGCTAGAGCGGCAGGGGCGGAGACCCAGTACTTC	CSARAAGAETQYF
TRBJ2-1	once	TRBV2	NA	TGTGCCAGCAATTACCTTACGGGACAATTCTACAATGAGCAGTTCTTC	CASNYLTGQFYNEQFF
TRBJ2-7	few	TRBV6-5	TRBD2	TGTGCCAGCAGAACGGGACTAGTCACTTCCGAGCAGTACTTC	CASRTGLVTSEQYF
TRBJ2-4	few	TRBV2	NA	TGTGCCTCTCAACCAGGGGTAGCCAAAAACATTCAGTACTTC	CASQPGVAKNIQYF
TRBJ2-7	NA	TRBV7-2	TRBD1	TGTGCCAGCAGCTCCAATCGACAGGGGTGGGAGCAGTACTTC	CASSSNRQGWEQYF
TRBJ2-1	few	TRBV30	TRBD2	TGTGCCTGGTCTAGCGGGGTGGGCTCCTACAATGAGCAGTTCTTC	CAWSSGVGSYNEQFF
TRBJ1-2	few	TRBV29-1	TRBD1	TGCAGCGCTGCCCAGGTGGCAGGGGGCCCTCGGGGCTACACCTTC	CSAAQVAGGPRGYTF
TRBJ1-1	once	TRBV3-1	TRBD1	TGTGCCAGCAGCCAAGAGGGGACAGGGGGCTGGAACACTGAAGCTTTCTTT	CASSQEGTGGWNTEAFF
TRBJ1-5	once	TRBV20-1	NA	TGCAGTGCTAGGCCGACTGGGGTTAGCAATCAGCCCCAGCATTTT	CSARPTGVSNQPQHF
TRBJ2-5	NA	TRBV20-1	NA	TGCAGTGCTCCGGGACGCGGGCAAGAGACCCAGTACTTC	CSAPGRGQETQYF
TRBJ2-1	NA	TRBV9	NA	TGTGCCAGCCGCCCGGAAGGGAGGAATGAGCAGTTCTTC	CASRPEGRNEQFF